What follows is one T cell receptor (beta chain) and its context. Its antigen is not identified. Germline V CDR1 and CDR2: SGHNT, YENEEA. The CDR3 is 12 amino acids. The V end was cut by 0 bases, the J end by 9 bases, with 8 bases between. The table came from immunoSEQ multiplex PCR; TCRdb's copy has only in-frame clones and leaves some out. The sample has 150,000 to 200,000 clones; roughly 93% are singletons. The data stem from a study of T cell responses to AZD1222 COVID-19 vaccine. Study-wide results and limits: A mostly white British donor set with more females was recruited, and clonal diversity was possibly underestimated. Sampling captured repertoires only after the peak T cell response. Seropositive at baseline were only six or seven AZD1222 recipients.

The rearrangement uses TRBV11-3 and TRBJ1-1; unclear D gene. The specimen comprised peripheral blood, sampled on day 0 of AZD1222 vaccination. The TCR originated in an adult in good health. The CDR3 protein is CASSLDDNQAFF. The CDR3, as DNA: TGTGCCAGCAGCTTAGATGACAACCAAGCTTTCTTT.